This entry lists 9 T cell receptor beta chains sequenced from one sample in a study of CD8 T cells in ankylosing spondylitis. One entry per CDR3 protein results from TCRdb running MiXCR on the 5' RACE reads. The sample records fewer than 250,000 distinct CDR3 sequences, over 9.5% being singletons. The sample was blood, either unsorted or a sorted T cell fraction (not recorded which). These receptors came from a male donor with ankylosing spondylitis or in good health (not recorded which).

In this sample, this clonotype turned up many times. The chain is built from TRBV7-2 and TRBJ2-1; D is ambiguous. The V gene lost 2 bases and the J gene lost 9 bases, with 20 bases spanning the gap. The CDR3 extends over 16 amino acids. CDR1 and CDR2 (germline): SGHTA, FQGNSA. The CDR3 nucleotides read TGTGCCAGCAGCTTACTCCCCGATGGCGGTAAGGGTGAGCAGTTCTTC. It translates to CASSLLPDGGKGEQFF.

On this clonotype: This may be a read error, as it is one base from a much larger clone. The chain employs TRBV9 and TRBJ2-7; D is possibly TRBD1 (6 bases). The CDR3 covers 14 residues. Germline lookup yields CDR1 SGDLS and CDR2 YYNGEE. The CDR3 region is CASNVEQGNYEQYF. The DNA of the CDR3 is TGTGCCAGCAACGTAGAACAGGGAAACTACGAGCAGTACTTC.

This clonotype was seen repeatedly, ten times or more. The rearrangement uses TRBV29-1 and TRBJ2-5; D ambiguous. V shed 4 bases and J shed 1 base, with 10 bases lying between them. The CDR3 consists of 13 residues. Per germline, CDR1 SQVTM and CDR2 ANQGSEA. The CDR3 sequence: CSVALILQETQYF. The CDR3 region has the DNA TGCAGCGTTGCGCTGATCCTCCAAGAGACCCAGTACTTC.

As DNA, the CDR3 is TGCGCCAGCAGTGAAGGGAACAGGGAAACTGAAGCTTTCTTT. Its translation: CASSEGNRETEAFF. This chain uses TRBV10-2 with TRBJ1-1; D is perhaps TRBD1 (6 bases). This CDR3 has 14 residues. V was cut by 3 bases and J by 5 bases, with 13 bases left in between. CDR1 and CDR2 (germline): WSHSY, SAAADI.

This clonotype was seen ten or more times. The V gene is TRBV6-5, the J gene TRBJ1-1; TRBD1 is a possible D gene (5 bases). The CDR3 runs 15 residues. Germline CDR1 and CDR2: MNHEY and SVGAGI. V was shortened by 1 base and J by 10 bases, with 19 bases between the two germline ends. For the CDR3, the DNA is TGTGCCAGCAGTTACTTCCCCGCAGGGCCCGAGGGAGCTTTCTTT. Translating it yields CASSYFPAGPEGAFF.

This clonotype has ten or more counts. In nucleotides, the CDR3 is TGCAGTGCTAGAGACGGGAGTGAGGGGGAGCAGTACTTC. Translation: CSARDGSEGEQYF. V and J are TRBV20-1 and TRBJ2-7, with D maybe TRBD2 (6 bases). The V gene lost 0 bases and the J gene lost 7 bases, with 13 bases spanning the gap. CDR1 is DFQATT, CDR2 SNEGSKA, per germline (reference sequence). This CDR3 comprises 13 residues.

This clonotype has at least ten counts. The genes are TRBV11-2 and TRBJ2-6; a weak D match, TRBD1 (6 bases). The germline gives CDR1 SGHAT, CDR2 FQNNGV. V was pared by 5 bases and J by 3 bases, with 8 bases between. This CDR3 region has 14 residues. DNA of the CDR3: TGTGCCAGCAGCACAGGGTTTGGGGCCAACGTCCTGACTTTC. Protein sequence: CASSTGFGANVLTF.

This clonotype was seen repeatedly, ten times or more. This chain joins TRBV20-1 and TRBJ1-2; D perhaps matches TRBD1 (5 bases). Germline V lookup: CDR1 DFQATT, CDR2 SNEGSKA (reference sequence). The CDR3 is made up of 17 amino acids. Trimming left V 0 bases short and J 3 bases short, with 20 bases between. The CDR3 loop is CSAREWDGPGEDYGYTF. CDR3 DNA sequence: TGCAGTGCTAGAGAATGGGACGGACCTGGGGAGGACTATGGCTACACCTTC.

This clonotype was observed many times. J is TRBJ1-2 and V is TRBV20-1; a possible D gene is TRBD1 (6 bases). The CDR3 covers 15 residues. Germline CDR1 is DFQATT and CDR2 is SNEGSKA (reference sequence). Trimming pared 0 bases from V and 6 bases from J, leaving 17 bases between. This CDR3 is CSARDQDSGLNGYTF. The CDR3, as DNA: TGCAGTGCTAGAGATCAGGACAGCGGATTGAATGGCTACACCTTC.